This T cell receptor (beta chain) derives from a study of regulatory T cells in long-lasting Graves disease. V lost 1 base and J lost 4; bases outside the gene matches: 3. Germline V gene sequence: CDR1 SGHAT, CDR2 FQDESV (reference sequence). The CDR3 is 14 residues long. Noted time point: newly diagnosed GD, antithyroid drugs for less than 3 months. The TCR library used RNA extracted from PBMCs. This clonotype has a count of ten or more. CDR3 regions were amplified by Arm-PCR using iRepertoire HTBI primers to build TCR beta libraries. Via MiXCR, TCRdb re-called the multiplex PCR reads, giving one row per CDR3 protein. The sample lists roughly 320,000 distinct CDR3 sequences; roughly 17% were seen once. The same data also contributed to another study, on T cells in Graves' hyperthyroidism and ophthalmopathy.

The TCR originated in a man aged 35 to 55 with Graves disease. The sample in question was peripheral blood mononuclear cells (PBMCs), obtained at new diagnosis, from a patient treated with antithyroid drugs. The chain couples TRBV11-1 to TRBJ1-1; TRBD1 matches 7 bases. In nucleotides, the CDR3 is TGTGCCAGCAGCTTAGGGGGGGACAGCACTGAAGCTTTCTTT. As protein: CASSLGGDSTEAFF.